The sequence of this T cell receptor (beta chain) was determined in a study of cytomegalovirus exposure and HLA in healthy donors. This CDR3 region has 15 residues. Per germline, CDR1 MNHNS and CDR2 SASEGT. Trimming took 6 bases from V and 5 from J, leaving 19 bases between them. The PCR used 60 Vbeta and 13 Jbeta primers. Clones were read by immunoSEQ multiplex PCR, and TCRdb kept only the in-frame ones, dropping some. The table lists approximately 250,000 clones, 70% to 90% of them singletons. Sequences were obtained from PBMCs. The receptor's source is a girl aged 2-10 years in good health and CMV-seronegative. The chain joins TRBV6-1 to TRBJ1-1; D ambiguous. Here the CDR3 reads CASSLHTTSRTEAFF. The CDR3 DNA is TGTGCCAGCAGCTTACATACCACCTCCAGGACTGAAGCTTTCTTT.